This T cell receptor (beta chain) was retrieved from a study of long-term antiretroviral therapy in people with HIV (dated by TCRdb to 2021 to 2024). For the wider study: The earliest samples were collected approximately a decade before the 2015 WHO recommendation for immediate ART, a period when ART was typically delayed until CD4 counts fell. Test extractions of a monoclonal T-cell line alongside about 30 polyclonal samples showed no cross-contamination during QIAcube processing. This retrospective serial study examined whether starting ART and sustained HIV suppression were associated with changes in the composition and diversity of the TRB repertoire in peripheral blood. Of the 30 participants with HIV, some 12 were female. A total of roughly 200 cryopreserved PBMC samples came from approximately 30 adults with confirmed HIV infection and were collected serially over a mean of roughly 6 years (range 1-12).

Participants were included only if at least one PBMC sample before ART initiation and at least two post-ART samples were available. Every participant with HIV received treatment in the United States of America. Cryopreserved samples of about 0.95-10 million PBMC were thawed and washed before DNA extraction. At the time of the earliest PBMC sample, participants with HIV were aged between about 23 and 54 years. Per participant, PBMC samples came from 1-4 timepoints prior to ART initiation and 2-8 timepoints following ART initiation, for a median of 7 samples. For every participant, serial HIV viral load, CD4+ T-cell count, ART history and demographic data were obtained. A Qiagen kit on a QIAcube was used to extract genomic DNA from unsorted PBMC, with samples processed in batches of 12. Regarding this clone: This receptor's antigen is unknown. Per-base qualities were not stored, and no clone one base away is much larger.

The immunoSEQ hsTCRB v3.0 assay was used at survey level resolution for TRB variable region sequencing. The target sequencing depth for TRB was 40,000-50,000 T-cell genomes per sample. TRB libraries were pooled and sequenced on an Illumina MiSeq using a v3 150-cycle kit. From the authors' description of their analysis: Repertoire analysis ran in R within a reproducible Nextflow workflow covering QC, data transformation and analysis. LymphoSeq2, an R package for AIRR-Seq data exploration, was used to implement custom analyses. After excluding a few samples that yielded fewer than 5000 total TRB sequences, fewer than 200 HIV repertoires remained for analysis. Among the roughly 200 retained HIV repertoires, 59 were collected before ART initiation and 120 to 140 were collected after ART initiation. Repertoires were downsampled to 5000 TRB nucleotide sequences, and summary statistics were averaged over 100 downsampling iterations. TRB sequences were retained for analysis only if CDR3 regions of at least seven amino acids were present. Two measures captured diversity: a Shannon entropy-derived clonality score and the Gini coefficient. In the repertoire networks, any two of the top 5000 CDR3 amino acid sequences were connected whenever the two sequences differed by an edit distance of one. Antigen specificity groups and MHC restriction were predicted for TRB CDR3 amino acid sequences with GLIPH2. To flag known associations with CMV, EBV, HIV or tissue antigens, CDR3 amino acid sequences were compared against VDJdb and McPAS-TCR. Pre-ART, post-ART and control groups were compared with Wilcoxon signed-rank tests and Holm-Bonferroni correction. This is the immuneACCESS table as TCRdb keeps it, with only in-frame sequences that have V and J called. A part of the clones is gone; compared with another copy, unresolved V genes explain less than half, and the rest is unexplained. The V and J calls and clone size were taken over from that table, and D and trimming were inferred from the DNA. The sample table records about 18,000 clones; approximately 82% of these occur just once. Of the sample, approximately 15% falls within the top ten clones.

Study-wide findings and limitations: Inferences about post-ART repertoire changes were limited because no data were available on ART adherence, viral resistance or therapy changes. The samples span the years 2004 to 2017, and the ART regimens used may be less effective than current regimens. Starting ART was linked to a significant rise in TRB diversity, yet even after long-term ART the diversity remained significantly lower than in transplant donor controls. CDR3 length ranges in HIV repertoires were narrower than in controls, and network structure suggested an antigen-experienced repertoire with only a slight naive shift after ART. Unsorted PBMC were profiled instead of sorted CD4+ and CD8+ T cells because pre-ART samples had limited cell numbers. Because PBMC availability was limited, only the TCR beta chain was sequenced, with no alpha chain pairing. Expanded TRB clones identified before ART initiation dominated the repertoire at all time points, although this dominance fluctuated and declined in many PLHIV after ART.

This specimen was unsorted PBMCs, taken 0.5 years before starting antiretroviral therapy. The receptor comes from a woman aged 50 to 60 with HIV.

The CDR3 protein: CASSFTGNTEAFF. The nucleotides read TGTGCCAGCAGCTTTACGGGGAACACTGAAGCTTTCTTT. The chain joins TRBV5-8 to TRBJ1-1, with no confident D gene call. V is pared back by 2 bases and J by 1 base, with 6 bases lying between the germline termini. From the cysteine up to the phenylalanine, the CDR3 has a length of 13 residues. The sequence is cut down to CDR3 DNA, 39 bases in frame from base 1. Sequences SGHTS (CDR1) and YDEGEE (CDR2) are obtained from the germline V gene.